This entry lists 26 T cell receptor beta chains sequenced from one sample in a study of technical replicates of blood from several donors. Assay: immunoSEQ multiplex PCR; the TCRdb copy retains only in-frame clones and omits some. This table holds almost 90,000 clones, more than 85% found once. Sequenced: T cells isolated from PBMCs. The source is a human donor in good health.

The V and J genes are TRBV13 and TRBJ2-3; tentatively, D is TRBD2 (5 bases). Germline V gives CDR1 PRHDT, CDR2 FYEKMQ (reference sequence). Deletions cut 3 bases from V and 3 bases from J, with 7 bases between. The CDR3 consists of 13 residues. This chain's CDR3 is CASSFSATDTQYF. DNA of the CDR3: TGTGCCAGCAGCTTTAGCGCTACAGATACGCAGTATTTT.

The J gene is TRBJ2-5, the V gene TRBV9; TRBD2 agrees at 12 bases. The CDR3 consists of 16 residues. Germline CDR1 is SGDLS and CDR2 is YYNGEE. V was clipped by 4 bases and J by 5 bases; unmatched bases: 9. CDR3 residues: CASSSRTSGELETQYF. The CDR3, as DNA: TGTGCCAGCAGCTCGAGGACTAGCGGGGAGTTGGAGACCCAGTACTTC.

This rearrangement joins TRBV5-1 to TRBJ2-7, with D unresolved. CDR1 is SGHRS and CDR2 is YFSETQ in the germline V gene. V was shortened by 0 bases and J by 6 bases, with 10 bases between the two germline ends. This CDR3 has 13 residues. The CDR3 reads CASSLEQTREQYF. The CDR3 DNA is TGCGCCAGCAGCTTGGAACAGACCCGCGAGCAGTACTTC.

The chain recombines TRBV7-2 with TRBJ2-7; unclear D gene. CDR3 length equals 14 residues. CDR1 and CDR2 (germline): SGHTA, FQGNSA. The ends were cut back, 2 bases at V and 7 bases at J, with 15 bases in the middle. The CDR3 spells CASSLSWQAREQYF. Here the CDR3 DNA reads TGTGCCAGCAGCTTAAGTTGGCAGGCAAGGGAGCAGTACTTC. Complete variable domain (other parts from reference TRBV7-2 and TRBJ2-7): GAGVSQSPSNKVTEKGKDVELRCDPISGHTALYWYRQSLGQGLEFLIYFQGNSAPDKSGLPSDRFSAERTGGSVSTLTIQRTQQEDSAVYLCASSLSWQAREQYFGPGTRLTVT.

V gene TRBV7-2 combines with J gene TRBJ2-5; D possibly corresponds to TRBD1 (5 bases). Trimming pared 6 bases from V and 1 base from J, leaving 21 bases between. The CDR3 covers 17 residues. CDR1 is SGHTA and CDR2 is FQGNSA in the germline V gene. The CDR3, as DNA: TGTGCCAGCAGTCCAAATAGGGGCCTCATAGGCCAAGAGACCCAGTACTTC. Translation: CASSPNRGLIGQETQYF.

The chain recombines TRBV6-4 with TRBJ2-2, with D perhaps TRBD1 (7 bases). Between the trimmed V and J ends, which lost 4 bases and 6 bases, there was a span of 12 bases. Per germline, CDR1 MRHNA and CDR2 SNTAGT. The CDR3 extends over 14 amino acids. CDR3 DNA sequence: TGTGCCAGCAGTGTGGAGGGGGCGGCCGGGGAGCTGTTTTTT. Residues: CASSVEGAAGELFF.

This clone has just one count. V is TRBV15 and J is TRBJ1-5, with 11 bases lining up with TRBD1. CDR1 LNHNV and CDR2 YYDKDF come from the germline V gene (reference sequence). V lost 1 base to trimming and J lost 7 bases; unmatched junction nucleotides: 3. The CDR3 extends over 15 amino acids. This chain's CDR3 is CATSRGTGGGQPQHF. The CDR3 region has the DNA TGTGCCACCAGCAGAGGGACAGGGGGCGGACAGCCCCAGCATTTT.

This rearrangement joins TRBV5-4 to TRBJ2-7, with 7 bases fitting TRBD2. V trimming: 0 bases; J trimming: 1 base; junction bases outside the gene matches: 1. Germline V gives CDR1 SGHNT, CDR2 YYREEE (reference sequence). This CDR3 comprises 14 residues. The CDR3 nucleotides are TGTGCCAGCAGCTTGGGACTAGCTTCCTACGAGCAGTACTTC. This gives the protein CASSLGLASYEQYF.

DNA for the CDR3: TGTGCCAGCAGCTTAGCCGGACTAGCGGGAGAAGAGACCCAGTACTTC. Residues: CASSLAGLAGEETQYF. The V gene is TRBV7-2, the J gene TRBJ2-5; 13 nucleotides align to TRBD2. The CDR3 extends over 16 amino acids. Per germline, CDR1 SGHTA and CDR2 FQGNSA. With V trimmed by 0 bases and J by 3 bases, 1 base remained unmatched.

This chain connects TRBV6-6 to TRBJ1-5, with 8 bases lining up with TRBD1. CDR1 is MNHNY, CDR2 SVGAGI, per germline (reference sequence). The J segment lost 3 bases and the V segment lost 6 bases, leaving 4 bases of the junction unmatched. The CDR3 contains 14 residues. CDR3 residues: CASSRTGINQPQHF. The CDR3 DNA is TGTGCCAGCAGCCGGACAGGGATCAATCAGCCCCAGCATTTT.

V and J are TRBV7-8 and TRBJ2-7; 7 bases fit TRBD1. The germline V gene encodes CDR1 SGHVS and CDR2 FQNEAQ. This CDR3 comprises 15 residues. Trimming cost V 1 base and J 3 bases; bases outside gene matches: 6. The CDR3: CASSLVTGKYYEQYF. CDR3 sequence (DNA): TGTGCCAGCAGCTTAGTGACAGGGAAATACTACGAGCAGTACTTC.

Written as DNA, the CDR3 is TGTGCCAGTAGTATCAGGGACAGTGAAGCTTTCTTT. This sequence encodes CASSIRDSEAFF. The rearrangement links TRBV19 to TRBJ1-1; 7 bases map to TRBD1. Trimming cost V 3 bases and J 7 bases; bases outside gene matches: 2. The CDR3 is 12 residues long. Germline CDR1 is LNHDA and CDR2 is SQIVND (reference sequence).

The rearrangement links TRBV19 to TRBJ2-3; the D gene is possibly TRBD2 (5 bases). The length of the CDR3 is 16 residues. Germline values: CDR1 LNHDA, CDR2 SQIVND (reference sequence). V was clipped by 1 base and J by 0 bases, with 11 bases between them. CDR3 in DNA: TGTGCCAGTAGTATAGGACGTAGGACTAGCACAGATACGCAGTATTTT. Translation: CASSIGRRTSTDTQYF.

This clone was recorded once. V gene TRBV19 combines with J gene TRBJ2-2, with 7 bases matching TRBD2. The germline V gene has CDR1 LNHDA and CDR2 SQIVND (reference sequence). Trimming cost V 6 bases and J 4 bases; bases outside gene matches: 8. The CDR3 runs to 15 residues. The CDR3 DNA reads TGTGCCAGTAGATGGGGAGGGGACGGCACCGGGGAGCTGTTTTTT. Amino acids: CASRWGGDGTGELFF.

The V gene is TRBV6-5, the J gene TRBJ1-5; D not certain. Trimming cost V 10 bases and J 0 bases, with 16 bases left between them. Per the germline V gene, CDR1 is MNHEY and CDR2 is SVGAGI. This CDR3 has 15 amino acids. The CDR3 reads CATSAGSSSNQPQHF. The CDR3, as DNA: TGTGCCACCTCCGCGGGGTCATCTAGCAATCAGCCCCAGCATTTT.

This sequence joins TRBV10-3 and TRBJ2-1, with TRBD2 matching 7 bases. This CDR3 is 15 amino acids long. Germline V gene lookup returns CDR1 ENHRY and CDR2 SYGVKD. Losses at the gene ends were 10 bases for V and 9 bases for J; bases not matched to a gene: 18. Here the CDR3 DNA reads TGTGCCACCTTATCTGCTGAGCGGGGATATGGTGAGCAGTTCTTC. Its translation is CATLSAERGYGEQFF.

This rearrangement joins TRBV9 to TRBJ1-2; D is perhaps TRBD1 (5 bases). Looked up from germline, CDR1 is SGDLS and CDR2 is YYNGEE. Trimming left V 0 bases short and J 3 bases short, with 6 bases between. This CDR3 has 13 amino acids. The CDR3 DNA is TGTGCCAGCAGCGTAGAACAGGACTATGGCTACACCTTC. Amino acid sequence: CASSVEQDYGYTF.

The chain has TRBV5-8 and TRBJ2-5; 9 bases are shared with TRBD1. The CDR3 has 14 amino acids. V shed 0 bases, J shed 4 bases, and the junction held 1 base outside the gene matches. Germline CDR1 is SGHTS and CDR2 is YDEGEE. CDR3 sequence (DNA): TGTGCCAGCAGCTTGGGGACAGGGGCAGAGACCCAGTACTTC. It yields the protein CASSLGTGAETQYF.

The chain has TRBV29-1 and TRBJ1-5, with D possibly being TRBD1 (5 bases). Germline CDR1 reads SQVTM; CDR2 reads ANQGSEA. The CDR3 has 12 residues. Trimming pared 7 bases from V and 4 bases from J, leaving 11 bases between. The CDR3 loop is CSAGGGNQPQHF. The CDR3 DNA reads as TGCAGCGCTGGTGGGGGGAATCAGCCCCAGCATTTT.

CDR3: CSVHRDRPTNPYGYTF. The DNA for the CDR3 is TGCAGCGTGCACCGGGACAGACCAACGAACCCCTATGGCTACACCTTC. V is TRBV29-1 and J is TRBJ1-2, with 7 positions matching TRBD1. The CDR3 contains 16 residues. Per the germline V gene, CDR1 is SQVTM and CDR2 is ANQGSEA. V was clipped by 6 bases and J by 4 bases; unmatched bases: 17.

V is TRBV10-2 and J is TRBJ2-1; weak D call: TRBD1 (6 bases). The germline gives CDR1 WSHSY, CDR2 SAAADI. With 8 bases removed from V and 2 bases from J, the gap between germline ends came to 10 bases. The CDR3 is 13 residues long. The DNA for the CDR3 is TGCGCCAGCCTACAGGGTGCCTACAATGAGCAGTTCTTC. Amino acid sequence: CASLQGAYNEQFF.

CDR3 loop: CASSQSNRETQYF. CDR3 bases: TGCGCCAGCAGTCAATCGAACAGGGAGACCCAGTACTTC. This chain joins TRBV23-1 and TRBJ2-5; TRBD1 is a possible D gene (5 bases). TRBV23-1 is designated an ORF whose function remains uncertain. Trimming removed 0 bases from V and 5 bases from J, with 7 bases in between. This CDR3 spans 13 amino acids.

The chain carries TRBV7-9 and TRBJ2-7; 8 bases are shared with TRBD2. Germline CDR1 and CDR2: SEHNR and FQNEAQ (reference sequence). V lost 5 bases and J lost 2; bases outside the gene matches: 11. The CDR3 loop spans 16 amino acids. The CDR3 region has the DNA TGTGCCAGCAGCCCCGGACTAGCCTCACTAACCTACGAGCAGTACTTC. Its protein product is CASSPGLASLTYEQYF.

The chain recombines TRBV29-1 with TRBJ2-7; the D gene is possibly TRBD1 (5 bases). The CDR3 consists of 12 residues. Germline loops: CDR1 SQVTM, CDR2 ANQGSEA. With 3 bases removed from V and 4 bases from J, the gap between germline ends came to 10 bases. CDR3 in amino acids: CSVEMQGYEQYF. The CDR3 region has the DNA TGCAGCGTTGAGATGCAGGGATACGAGCAGTACTTC.

The rearrangement links TRBV6-5 to TRBJ2-7, with no clear D. The CDR3 loop spans 14 amino acids. CDR1 and CDR2 (germline): MNHEY, SVGAGI. Deletions cut 5 bases from V and 2 bases from J, with 13 bases between. CDR3 DNA: TGTGCCAGCAGTCTATCAACCCTTACCTACGAGCAGTACTTC. It specifies CASSLSTLTYEQYF.

In DNA form, the CDR3 reads TGTGCCAGCAGAGACAGGGGTTTCGGCGAGCAGTACTTC. Protein sequence: CASRDRGFGEQYF. The genes are TRBV27 and TRBJ2-7; 8 positions agree with TRBD1. The CDR3 covers 13 residues. Germline lookup yields CDR1 MNHEY and CDR2 SMNVEV (reference sequence). The ends lost 6 bases at V and 6 bases at J; junction bases unmatched: 7.